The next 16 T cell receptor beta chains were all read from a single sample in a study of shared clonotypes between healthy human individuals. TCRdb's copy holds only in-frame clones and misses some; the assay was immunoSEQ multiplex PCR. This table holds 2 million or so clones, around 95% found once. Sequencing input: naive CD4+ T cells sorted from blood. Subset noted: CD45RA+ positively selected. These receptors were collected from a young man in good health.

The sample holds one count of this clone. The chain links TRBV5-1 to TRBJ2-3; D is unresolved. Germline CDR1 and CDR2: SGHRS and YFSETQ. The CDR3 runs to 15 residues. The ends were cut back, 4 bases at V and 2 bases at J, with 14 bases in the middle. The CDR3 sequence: CASSNGNRYTDTQYF. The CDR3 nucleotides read TGCGCCAGCAGCAACGGAAACAGATACACAGATACGCAGTATTTT.

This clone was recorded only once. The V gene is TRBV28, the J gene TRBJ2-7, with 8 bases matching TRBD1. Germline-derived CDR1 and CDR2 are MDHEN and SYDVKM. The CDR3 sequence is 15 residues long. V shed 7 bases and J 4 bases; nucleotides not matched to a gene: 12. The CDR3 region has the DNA TGTGCCAGCATCCCCCAGGACAGGGTGGGTTACGAGCAGTACTTC. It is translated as CASIPQDRVGYEQYF.

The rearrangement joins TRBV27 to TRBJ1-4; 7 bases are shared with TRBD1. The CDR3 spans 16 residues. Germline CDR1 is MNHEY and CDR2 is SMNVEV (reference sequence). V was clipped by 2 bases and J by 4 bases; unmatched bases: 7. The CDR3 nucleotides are TGTGCCAGCAGTTTAAACACCGGGACAGTTAATGAAAAACTGTTTTTT. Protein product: CASSLNTGTVNEKLFF.

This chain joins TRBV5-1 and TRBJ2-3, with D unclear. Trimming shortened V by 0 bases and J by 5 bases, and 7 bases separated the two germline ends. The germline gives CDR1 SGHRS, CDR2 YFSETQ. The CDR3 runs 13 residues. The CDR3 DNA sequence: TGCGCCAGCAGCTTGGATGACGGAGATACGCAGTATTTT. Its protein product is CASSLDDGDTQYF. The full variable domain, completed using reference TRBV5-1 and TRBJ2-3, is KAGVTQTPRYLIKTRGQQVTLSCSPISGHRSVSWYQQTPGQGLQFLFEYFSETQRNKGNFPGRFSGRQFSNSRSEMNVSTLELGDSALYLCASSLDDGDTQYFGPGTRLTVL.

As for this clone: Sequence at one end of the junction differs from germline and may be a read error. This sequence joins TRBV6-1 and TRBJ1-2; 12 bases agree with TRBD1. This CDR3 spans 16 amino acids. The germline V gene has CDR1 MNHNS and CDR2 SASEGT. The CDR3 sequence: CASSEGTGQGASGYTF. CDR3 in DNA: TGTGCCAGCAGCGAAGGGACGGGACAGGGGGCCTCTGGCTACACCTTC.

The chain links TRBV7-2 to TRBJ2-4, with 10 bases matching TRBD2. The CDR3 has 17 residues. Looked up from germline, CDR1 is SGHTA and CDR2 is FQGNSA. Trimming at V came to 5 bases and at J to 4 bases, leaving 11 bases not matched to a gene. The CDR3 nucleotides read TGTGCCAGCAGCAAAAGGACTAGCGGCCTTGGGAAAAACATTCAGTACTTC. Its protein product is CASSKRTSGLGKNIQYF.

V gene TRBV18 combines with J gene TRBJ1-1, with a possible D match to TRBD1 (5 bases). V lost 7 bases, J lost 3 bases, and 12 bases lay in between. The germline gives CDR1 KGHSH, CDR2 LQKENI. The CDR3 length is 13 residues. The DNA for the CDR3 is TGTGCCAGCTGCACTGGGGGGTACACTGAAGCTTTCTTT. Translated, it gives CASCTGGYTEAFF. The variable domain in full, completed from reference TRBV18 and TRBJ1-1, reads NAGVMQNPRHLVRRRGQEARLRCSPMKGHSHVYWYRQLPEEGLKFMVYLQKENIIDESGMPKERFSAEFPKEGPSILRIQQVVRGDSAAYFCASCTGGYTEAFFGQGTRLTVV.

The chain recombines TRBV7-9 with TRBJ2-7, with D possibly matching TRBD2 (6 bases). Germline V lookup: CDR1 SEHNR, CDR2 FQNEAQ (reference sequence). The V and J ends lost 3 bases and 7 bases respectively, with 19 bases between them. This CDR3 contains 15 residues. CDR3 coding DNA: TGTGCCAGCAGCTTGCGGGGACCCACCGCAGAAGAGCAGTACTTC. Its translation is CASSLRGPTAEEQYF.

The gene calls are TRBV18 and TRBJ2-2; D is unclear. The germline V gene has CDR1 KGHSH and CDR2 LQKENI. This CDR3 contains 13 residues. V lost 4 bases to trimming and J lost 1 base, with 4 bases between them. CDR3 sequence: CASSQGNTGELFF. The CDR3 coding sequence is TGTGCCAGCTCACAAGGGAACACCGGGGAGCTGTTTTTT.

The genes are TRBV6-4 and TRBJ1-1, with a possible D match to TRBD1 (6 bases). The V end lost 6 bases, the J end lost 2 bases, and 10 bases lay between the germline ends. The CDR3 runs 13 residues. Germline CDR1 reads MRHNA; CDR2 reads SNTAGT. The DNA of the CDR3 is TGTGCCAGCAGGGCACAGGGTAACACTGAAGCTTTCTTT. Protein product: CASRAQGNTEAFF.

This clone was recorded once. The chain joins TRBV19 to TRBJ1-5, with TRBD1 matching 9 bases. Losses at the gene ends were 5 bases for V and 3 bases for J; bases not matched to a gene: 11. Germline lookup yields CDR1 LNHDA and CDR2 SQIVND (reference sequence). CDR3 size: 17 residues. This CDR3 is CASSPPLTGGPNQPQHF. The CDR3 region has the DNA TGTGCCAGTAGTCCCCCCCTAACAGGGGGCCCCAATCAGCCCCAGCATTTT.

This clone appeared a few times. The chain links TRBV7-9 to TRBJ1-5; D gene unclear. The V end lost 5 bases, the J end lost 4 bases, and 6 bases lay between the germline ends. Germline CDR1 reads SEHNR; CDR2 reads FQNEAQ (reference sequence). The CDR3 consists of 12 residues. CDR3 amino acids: CASSNPNQPQHF. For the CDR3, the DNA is TGTGCCAGCAGCAACCCGAATCAGCCCCAGCATTTT.

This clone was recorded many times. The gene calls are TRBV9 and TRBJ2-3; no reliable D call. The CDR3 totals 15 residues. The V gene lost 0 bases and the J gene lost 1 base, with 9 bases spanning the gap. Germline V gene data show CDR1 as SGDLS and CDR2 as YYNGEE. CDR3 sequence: CASSVGLTGTDTQYF. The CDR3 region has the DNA TGTGCCAGCAGCGTAGGACTTACAGGCACAGATACGCAGTATTTT.

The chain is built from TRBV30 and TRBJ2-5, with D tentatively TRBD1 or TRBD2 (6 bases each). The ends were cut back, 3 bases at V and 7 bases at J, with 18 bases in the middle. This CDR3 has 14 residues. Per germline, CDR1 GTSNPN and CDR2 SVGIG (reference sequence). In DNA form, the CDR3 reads TGTGCCTGGAGACCCCCTGGAGGAGGGGGGACCCAGTACTTC. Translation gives CAWRPPGGGGTQYF.

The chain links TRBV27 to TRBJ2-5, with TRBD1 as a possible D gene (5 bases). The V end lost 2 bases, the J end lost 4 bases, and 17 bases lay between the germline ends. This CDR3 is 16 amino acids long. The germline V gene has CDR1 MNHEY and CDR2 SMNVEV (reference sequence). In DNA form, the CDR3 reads TGTGCCAGCAGTTTACAGGGATTAGGTCAGCGAGAGACCCAGTACTTC. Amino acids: CASSLQGLGQRETQYF.

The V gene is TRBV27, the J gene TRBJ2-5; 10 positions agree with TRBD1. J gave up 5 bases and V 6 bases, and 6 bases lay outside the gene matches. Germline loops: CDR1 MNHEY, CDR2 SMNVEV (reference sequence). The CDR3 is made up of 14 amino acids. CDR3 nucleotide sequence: TGTGCCAGCAGGAGGACAGGGGGGCGGGAGACCCAGTACTTC. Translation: CASRRTGGRETQYF.